The 13 T cell receptor beta chains below come from one sample, sequenced in a study of blood T cell repertoires in COVID-19. The protocol was immunoSEQ multiplex PCR, while the TCRdb copy is restricted to in-frame clones and leaves out a portion. The sample carries about 320,000 clones, less than 85% recorded once. Sequencing input: PBMCs or T cells enriched from blood (not recorded which). These receptors all come from a woman aged 25 to 39 who had been exposed to COVID-19.

This rearrangement joins TRBV18 to TRBJ1-5; TRBD1 is a possible D gene (6 bases). Germline CDR1 reads KGHSH; CDR2 reads LQKENI. This CDR3 is built from 16 residues. Trimming stripped 3 bases from V and 0 bases from J, with 12 bases between. In DNA, the CDR3 is TGTGCCAGCTCACCCGGACAGTTGAATAGCAATCAGCCCCAGCATTTT. As protein: CASSPGQLNSNQPQHF.

The chain carries TRBV10-3 and TRBJ2-1; TRBD1 agrees at 7 bases. The V gene end was trimmed by 0 bases and the J gene end by 2 bases; junction bases not matched to a gene: 16. The CDR3 runs 20 residues. Germline CDR1 is ENHRY and CDR2 is SYGVKD. Here the CDR3 DNA reads TGTGCCATCAGTGAGTCGAGTGAGGCCCTACAGGGGTCCCCCTACAATGAGCAGTTCTTC. It translates to CAISESSEALQGSPYNEQFF.

The V and J genes are TRBV11-2 and TRBJ1-1; D gene ambiguous. The length of the CDR3 is 15 residues. V lost 1 base to trimming and J lost 3 bases, with 12 bases between them. Germline assignment: CDR1 SGHAT and CDR2 FQNNGV. CDR3 sequence reads: CASSLVGVVDTEAFF. The CDR3 coding sequence is TGTGCCAGCAGCTTAGTCGGGGTAGTGGACACTGAAGCTTTCTTT.

This sequence joins TRBV7-8 and TRBJ1-5; 7 bases are shared with TRBD1. The CDR3 loop spans 14 amino acids. Trimming took 3 bases from V and 3 from J; bases not matched to a gene: 2. Germline assignment: CDR1 SGHVS and CDR2 FQNEAQ. The DNA of the CDR3 is TGTGCCAGCAGCTTTACAGGGGTCAATCAGCCCCAGCATTTT. It encodes CASSFTGVNQPQHF.

This rearrangement joins TRBV28 to TRBJ2-7, with 10 bases fitting TRBD2. Germline CDR1 reads MDHEN; CDR2 reads SYDVKM. The CDR3 consists of 17 residues. V trimming: 5 bases; J trimming: 1 base; junction bases outside the gene matches: 11. Written as DNA, the CDR3 is TGTGCCAGCAGTGTCCCTATCGGACTAGCGGTATCCTACGAGCAGTACTTC. Encoded protein: CASSVPIGLAVSYEQYF.

The chain combines TRBV7-9 with TRBJ2-3, with 9 positions matching TRBD2. The CDR3 has 16 residues. V lost 5 bases to trimming and J lost 6 bases; unmatched junction nucleotides: 12. Germline loops: CDR1 SEHNR, CDR2 FQNEAQ (reference sequence). CDR3 nucleotides: TGTGCCAGCAGCCTACATGCGGGGGGGCCGTTGGATACGCAGTATTTT. This encodes CASSLHAGGPLDTQYF.

V usage is TRBV12-3 or TRBV12-4 and J usage is TRBJ2-7; no definite D call. V dropped 0 bases and J dropped 3 bases, with 6 bases sitting between them. The length of the CDR3 is 13 residues. DNA of the CDR3: TGTGCCAGCAGTTTAGCCGGTTTCTACGAGCAGTACTTC. Translation: CASSLAGFYEQYF.

This clone was observed a few times. CDR3: CASGRTGEVDTQYF. For the CDR3, the DNA is TGTGCCAGCGGGCGGACAGGCGAGGTAGATACGCAGTATTTT. V gene TRBV5-4 combines with J gene TRBJ2-3; 7 bases fit TRBD1. CDR3 length equals 14 residues. V trimming: 7 bases; J trimming: 5 bases; junction bases outside the gene matches: 10. CDR1 is SGHNT, CDR2 YYREEE, per germline (reference sequence).

The CDR3 reads CAYWGRGTTEAFF. CDR3 in DNA: TGTGCCTACTGGGGCAGGGGGACCACTGAAGCTTTCTTT. The rearrangement joins TRBV30 to TRBJ1-1, with TRBD1 matching over 7 bases. Germline V gene sequence: CDR1 GTSNPN, CDR2 SVGIG (reference sequence). CDR3 length equals 13 residues. V was clipped by 7 bases and J by 4 bases; unmatched bases: 9.

This chain connects TRBV16 to TRBJ1-1; TRBD1 matches 8 bases. V dropped 4 bases and J dropped 0; count of bases not matched to a gene: 7. Germline CDR1 is KGHSY and CDR2 is FQNENV. This CDR3 region has 16 residues. CDR3 protein: CASSLTGGYMNTEAFF. CDR3 sequence (DNA): TGTGCCAGCAGCCTAACAGGGGGTTATATGAACACTGAAGCTTTCTTT.

V and J are TRBV7-3 and TRBJ1-2; D uncertain. Germline V gives CDR1 SGHTA, CDR2 FQGTGA. The CDR3 length is 12 residues. V lost 6 bases and J lost 13, with 18 bases in between. The CDR3 reads CASRPPNGQVTF. The CDR3, as DNA: TGTGCCAGCAGACCTCCGAACGGTCAGGTCACCTTC.

This chain connects TRBV5-1 to TRBJ2-7, with no clear D. V was trimmed by 0 bases and J by 6 bases, leaving 16 bases between them. The CDR3 spans 15 residues. Germline loops: CDR1 SGHRS, CDR2 YFSETQ. CDR3 in amino acids: CASSLVSTQPGEQYF. The CDR3 DNA reads TGCGCCAGCAGCTTGGTTTCAACCCAACCGGGCGAGCAGTACTTC.

The chain is built from TRBV19 and TRBJ2-6, with TRBD1 matching 11 bases. The germline V gene has CDR1 LNHDA and CDR2 SQIVND (reference sequence). CDR3 length: 16 residues. The ends lost 5 bases at V and 0 bases at J; junction bases unmatched: 0. The CDR3 region has the DNA TGTGCCAGTAGTGGGACAGGGGGCTCTGGGGCCAACGTCCTGACTTTC. Its translation is CASSGTGGSGANVLTF.